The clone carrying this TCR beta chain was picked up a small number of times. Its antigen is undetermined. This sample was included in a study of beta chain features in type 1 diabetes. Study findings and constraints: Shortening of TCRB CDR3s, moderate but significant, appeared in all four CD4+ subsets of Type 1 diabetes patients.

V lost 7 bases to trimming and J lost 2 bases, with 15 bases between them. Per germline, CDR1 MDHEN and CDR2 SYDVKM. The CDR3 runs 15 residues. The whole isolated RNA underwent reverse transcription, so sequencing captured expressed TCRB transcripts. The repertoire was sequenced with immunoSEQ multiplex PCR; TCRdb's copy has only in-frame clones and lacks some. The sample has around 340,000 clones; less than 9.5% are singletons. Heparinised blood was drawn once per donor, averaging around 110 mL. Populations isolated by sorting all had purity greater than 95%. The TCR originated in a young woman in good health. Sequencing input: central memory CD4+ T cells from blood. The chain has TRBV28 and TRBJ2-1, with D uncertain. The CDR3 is CASTPRRPPYNEQFF. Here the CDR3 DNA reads TGTGCCAGCACCCCCCGTAGGCCCCCCTACAATGAGCAGTTCTTC.